This record looks at one TCR beta chain sequence and its context. Antigen: not known. The sample originates from a study of follicular helper T cells after annual influenza vaccination. Study outcomes and limitations: Yearly vaccinations repeatedly recalled conserved clonotypes in ICOS+CD38+ cTfh. Only roughly 9-20% of analyzed cells yielded productive TCRB sequences.

Data came from immunoSEQ multiplex PCR; TCRdb stores just in-frame clones and leaves some out. The sample lists more than 8,500 clones; around four fifths were seen once. Stated time point: 2015-2016 season, pre-vaccination. The CDR3 contains 16 residues. Germline V lookup: CDR1 KGHSH, CDR2 LQKENI. The J segment lost 3 bases and the V segment lost 6 bases, leaving 12 bases of the junction unmatched. This sample comprised CXCR5+ CD38- circulating T follicular helper cells from blood, obtained on the day of influenza vaccination. Subset: circulating Tfh, non-naive CD4+CXCR5+PD-1+ (ICOS+CD38+ or ICOS-CD38-). The chain couples TRBV18 to TRBJ2-3; 7 bases agree with TRBD2. The clonotype comes from an adult who received the influenza vaccine. As DNA, the CDR3 is TGTGCCAGCTCTTGGACCGGGCGGGAGTCGACAGATACGCAGTATTTT. It is translated as CASSWTGRESTDTQYF.